This note documents a single T cell receptor (beta chain) sequence. As yet, its antigen is unknown. The data stem from a study of T cell responses to AZD1222 COVID-19 vaccine. Clones were sequenced by immunoSEQ multiplex PCR, and TCRdb holds only the in-frame ones, with some missing. The table has 100,000 to 150,000 clones, about 88% seen once; the top ten hold 4% to 4.5%. Study outcomes and limitations: It should be noted that donors were predominantly white British and more often female, and clonal diversity was possibly underestimated. Spike-specific TCR breadth and depth went up after people got two AZD1222 doses. There were repertoire samples only from the period after the peak T cell response.

V gave up 6 bases and J gave up 10 bases, with 21 bases separating them. Germline assignment: CDR1 SGHVS and CDR2 FQNEAQ. The CDR3 is 15 amino acids. The sequencing here drew on peripheral blood, taken on day 0 of AZD1222 vaccination. The chain has TRBV7-8 and TRBJ1-4, with a tentative D call TRBD1 (6 bases). This receptor was identified in an adult in good health. The CDR3 sequence is CASRRQAASGGKLFF. In nucleotides, the CDR3 is TGTGCCAGCAGGAGACAGGCGGCCTCCGGGGGAAAACTGTTTTTT.